This T cell receptor beta chain was profiled in a study of T-cell memory formation after mild COVID-19. CDR3 length equals 16 residues. The germline V gene encodes CDR1 LGHNA and CDR2 YSLEER. V lost 5 bases and J 5 bases, leaving 19 bases between the germline ends. One entry per CDR3 protein results from TCRdb running MiXCR on the 5' RACE reads. The sample consists of tens of thousands of distinct CDR3 sequences, roughly 14% of them appearing once. What was sequenced was PBMCs or a T cell subset sorted from them (not recorded which). The TCR originated in an adult woman who had mild COVID-19 (a few samples of this study predate the infection). Cell type and time point are not known. The chain combines TRBV4-3 with TRBJ2-1; possibly TRBD1 for D (6 bases). The CDR3 region has the DNA TGCGCCAGCAGCGAAGGTTACAGGGCTCAGAACAATGAGCAGTTCTTC. Translated, it gives CASSEGYRAQNNEQFF.